Listed below are T cell receptor beta chains from one sample, sequenced in a study of blood T cell repertoires in COVID-19. The assay was immunoSEQ multiplex PCR, and TCRdb's table has in-frame clones only and misses some. The sample records about 200,000 clones, around nine tenths being singletons. Sequenced input: peripheral blood. These receptors all stem from a man aged 50 or older with COVID-19, enrolled during active disease. CDR3s leave out the opening cysteine and the closing phenylalanine or tryptophan. The order of the fields is D gene, V gene, J gene, CDR3 protein. D genes are given only for firm matches.

d_gene: .; v_gene: TRBV27; j_gene: TRBJ2-2; CDR3aa: ASRDTNTGELF
d_gene: .; v_gene: TRBV11-3; j_gene: TRBJ2-3; CDR3aa: ASSPQFGDTQY
d_gene: .; v_gene: TRBV4-3; j_gene: TRBJ1-4; CDR3aa: ASSQGGASGNEKLF
d_gene: .; v_gene: TRBV2; j_gene: TRBJ1-2; CDR3aa: ASSQQPMLNYGYT
d_gene: .; v_gene: TRBV19; j_gene: TRBJ1-2; CDR3aa: ASSIRPSANYGYT
d_gene: TRBD1; v_gene: TRBV7-9; j_gene: TRBJ1-2; CDR3aa: ASSPGQALYGYT
d_gene: .; v_gene: TRBV10-2; j_gene: TRBJ2-7; CDR3aa: ASSVQGNYEQY
d_gene: TRBD1; v_gene: TRBV27; j_gene: TRBJ1-1; CDR3aa: ASSVRTGGLMNTEAF
d_gene: .; v_gene: TRBV11-3; j_gene: TRBJ2-2; CDR3aa: ASSLDSHRGSGELF
d_gene: .; v_gene: TRBV2; j_gene: TRBJ2-3; CDR3aa: ASSSQGFFTDTQY
d_gene: .; v_gene: TRBV10-3; j_gene: TRBJ1-1; CDR3aa: AINIGGAARGEAF
d_gene: .; v_gene: TRBV24-1; j_gene: TRBJ2-3; CDR3aa: ATQSTDTQY
d_gene: .; v_gene: TRBV25-1; j_gene: TRBJ1-1; CDR3aa: ASSGMGGTEAF
d_gene: .; v_gene: TRBV7-3; j_gene: TRBJ1-3; CDR3aa: ASSLTGSSGNTIY
d_gene: .; v_gene: TRBV27; j_gene: TRBJ2-2; CDR3aa: ASSLWGTSGTTNTGELF
d_gene: TRBD1; v_gene: TRBV7-2; j_gene: TRBJ2-7; CDR3aa: ASSLDGTGNFYEQY
d_gene: .; v_gene: TRBV12-1; j_gene: TRBJ2-1; CDR3aa: ASSSMGQHNEQF
d_gene: TRBD1; v_gene: TRBV4-2; j_gene: TRBJ1-1; CDR3aa: ASSRQGSNTEAF
d_gene: TRBD2; v_gene: TRBV5-6; j_gene: TRBJ2-3; CDR3aa: ASSLVAGGEWPALNTQY
d_gene: TRBD2; v_gene: TRBV24-1; j_gene: TRBJ2-5; CDR3aa: ATSDPLGGGKETQY
d_gene: TRBD2; v_gene: TRBV27; j_gene: TRBJ2-5; CDR3aa: ASSRTRLAGRETQY
d_gene: TRBD1; v_gene: TRBV7-2; j_gene: TRBJ1-1; CDR3aa: ASSLITGDTEAF
d_gene: .; v_gene: TRBV5-8; j_gene: TRBJ2-5; CDR3aa: ASSPGHTEETQY
d_gene: .; v_gene: TRBV27; j_gene: TRBJ2-5; CDR3aa: ASSFAGTQETQY
d_gene: .; v_gene: TRBV27; j_gene: TRBJ1-2; CDR3aa: ASSWTAANYGYT
d_gene: TRBD1; v_gene: TRBV5-1; j_gene: TRBJ2-5; CDR3aa: ASSATGAWETQY
d_gene: .; v_gene: TRBV18; j_gene: TRBJ1-4; CDR3aa: ASSPRRQDEKLF
d_gene: .; v_gene: TRBV11-2; j_gene: TRBJ2-3; CDR3aa: ASSLVGAFTDTQY
d_gene: .; v_gene: TRBV6-5; j_gene: TRBJ2-5; CDR3aa: ASNGGGGETQY
d_gene: .; v_gene: TRBV19; j_gene: TRBJ2-7; CDR3aa: ASSKTGSSYEQY
d_gene: TRBD1; v_gene: TRBV9; j_gene: TRBJ1-4; CDR3aa: ASSVALGTGDEKLF
d_gene: TRBD1; v_gene: TRBV5-1; j_gene: TRBJ2-7; CDR3aa: ASSFQGQGGHEQY
d_gene: TRBD1; v_gene: TRBV7-6; j_gene: TRBJ2-5; CDR3aa: ASSSSGTGGRETQY
d_gene: .; v_gene: TRBV29-1; j_gene: TRBJ1-4; CDR3aa: SVGENEKLF
d_gene: TRBD2; v_gene: TRBV27; j_gene: TRBJ2-1; CDR3aa: ASSLTSGGYNEQF
d_gene: .; v_gene: TRBV5-1; j_gene: TRBJ1-2; CDR3aa: ASQGGANYGYT
d_gene: TRBD2; v_gene: TRBV18; j_gene: TRBJ2-1; CDR3aa: ASSLTGGGPINEQF
d_gene: .; v_gene: TRBV5-1; j_gene: TRBJ1-2; CDR3aa: ASSIQGGGYT
d_gene: TRBD1; v_gene: TRBV5-4; j_gene: TRBJ2-7; CDR3aa: ASSLWGQGAGQY
d_gene: .; v_gene: TRBV18; j_gene: TRBJ1-1; CDR3aa: ASSREATVNTEAF
d_gene: .; v_gene: TRBV6-6; j_gene: TRBJ1-1; CDR3aa: ASSRTRRETEAF
d_gene: .; v_gene: TRBV7-9; j_gene: TRBJ2-2; CDR3aa: ASSFIPGELF
d_gene: .; v_gene: TRBV30; j_gene: TRBJ1-3; CDR3aa: AWNRAGVGNTIY
d_gene: .; v_gene: TRBV19; j_gene: TRBJ1-5; CDR3aa: ASADSPEVYSNQPQH
d_gene: TRBD2; v_gene: TRBV5-1; j_gene: TRBJ2-5; CDR3aa: ASSSEGTSGQETQY
d_gene: .; v_gene: TRBV7-8; j_gene: TRBJ1-4; CDR3aa: ASSKQGVREKLF
d_gene: .; v_gene: TRBV7-2; j_gene: TRBJ2-7; CDR3aa: ASSSAGRLYEQY
d_gene: TRBD1; v_gene: TRBV19; j_gene: TRBJ1-6; CDR3aa: ASSWGQYNSPLH
d_gene: TRBD2; v_gene: TRBV19; j_gene: TRBJ2-2; CDR3aa: ASSIDQTSGHTGELF